The source of this T cell receptor beta chain is a study of PD-1 and CTLA-4 blockade in melanoma. TCRdb keeps only in-frame clones here, not all; method: immunoSEQ multiplex PCR. Here the sample spans tens of thousands of clones, roughly 90% being singletons. The CDR3 is 13 residues long. Trimming pared 6 bases from V and 0 bases from J, leaving 9 bases between. J is TRBJ2-7 and V is TRBV12-3 or TRBV12-4; D is possibly TRBD2 (5 bases). The receptor was isolated from a human donor with melanoma. The input for sequencing was CD8+ T cells from peripheral blood, taken from a patient given anti-PD-1 treatment. The CDR3 bases are TGTGCCAGCAGCGGACTGCCCTCCTACGAGCAGTACTTC. Protein sequence: CASSGLPSYEQYF.